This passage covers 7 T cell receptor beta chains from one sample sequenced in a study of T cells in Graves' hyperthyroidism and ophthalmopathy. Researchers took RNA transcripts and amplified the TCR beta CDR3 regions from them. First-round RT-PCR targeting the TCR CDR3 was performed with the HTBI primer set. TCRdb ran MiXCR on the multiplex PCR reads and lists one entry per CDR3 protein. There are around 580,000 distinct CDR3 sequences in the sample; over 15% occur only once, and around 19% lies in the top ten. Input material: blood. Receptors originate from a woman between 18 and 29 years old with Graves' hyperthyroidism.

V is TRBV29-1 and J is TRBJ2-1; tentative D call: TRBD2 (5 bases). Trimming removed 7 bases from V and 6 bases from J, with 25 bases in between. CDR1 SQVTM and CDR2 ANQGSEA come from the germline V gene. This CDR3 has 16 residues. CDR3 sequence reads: CSAVSTRGITANEQFF. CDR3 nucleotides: TGCAGCGCCGTCTCGACACGGGGTATTACCGCCAATGAGCAGTTCTTC.

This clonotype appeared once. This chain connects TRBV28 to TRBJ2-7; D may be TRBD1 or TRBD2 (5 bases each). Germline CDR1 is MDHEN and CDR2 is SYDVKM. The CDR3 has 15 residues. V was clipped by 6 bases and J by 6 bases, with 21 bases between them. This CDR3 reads CASSQDSGTDLEQYF. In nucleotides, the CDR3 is TGTGCCAGCAGCCAGGACTCCGGGACGGATCTCGAGCAGTACTTC.

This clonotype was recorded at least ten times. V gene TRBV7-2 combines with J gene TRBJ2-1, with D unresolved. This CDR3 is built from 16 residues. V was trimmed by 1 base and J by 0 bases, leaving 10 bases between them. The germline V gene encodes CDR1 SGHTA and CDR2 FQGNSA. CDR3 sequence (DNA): TGTGCCAGCAGCTTAGGAGACGAACCCTCCTACAATGAGCAGTTCTTC. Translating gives CASSLGDEPSYNEQFF.

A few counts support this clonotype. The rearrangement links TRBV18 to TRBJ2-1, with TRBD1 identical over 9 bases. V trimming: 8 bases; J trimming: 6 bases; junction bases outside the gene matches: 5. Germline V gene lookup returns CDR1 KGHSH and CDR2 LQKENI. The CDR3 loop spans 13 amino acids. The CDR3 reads CASRSTGGNEQFF. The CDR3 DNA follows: TGTGCCAGCCGATCGACAGGGGGCAATGAGCAGTTCTTC.

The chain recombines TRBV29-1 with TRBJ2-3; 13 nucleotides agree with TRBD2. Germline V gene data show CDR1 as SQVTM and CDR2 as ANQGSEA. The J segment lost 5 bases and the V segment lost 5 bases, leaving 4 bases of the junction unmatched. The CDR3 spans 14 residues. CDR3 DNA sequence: TGCAGCGTTCGACTAGCGGGAGGATTAGATACGCAGTATTTT. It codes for CSVRLAGGLDTQYF.

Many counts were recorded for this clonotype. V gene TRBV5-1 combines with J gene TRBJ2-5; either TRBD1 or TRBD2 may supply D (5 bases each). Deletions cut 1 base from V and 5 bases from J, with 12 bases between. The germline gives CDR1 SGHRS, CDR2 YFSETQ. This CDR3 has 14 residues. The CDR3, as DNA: TGCGCCAGCAGCTTGAGGGGTAGCGACGAGACCCAGTACTTC. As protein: CASSLRGSDETQYF. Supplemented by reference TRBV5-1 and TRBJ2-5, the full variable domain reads KAGVTQTPRYLIKTRGQQVTLSCSPISGHRSVSWYQQTPGQGLQFLFEYFSETQRNKGNFPGRFSGRQFSNSRSEMNVSTLELGDSALYLCASSLRGSDETQYFGPGTRLLVL.

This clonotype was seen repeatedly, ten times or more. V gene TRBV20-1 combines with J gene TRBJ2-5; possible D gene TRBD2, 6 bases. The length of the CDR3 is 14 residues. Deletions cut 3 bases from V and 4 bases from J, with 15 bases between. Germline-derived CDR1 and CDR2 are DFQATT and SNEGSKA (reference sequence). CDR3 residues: CSARIRLAIETQYF. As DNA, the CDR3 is TGCAGTGCTAGGATTCGTCTAGCGATAGAGACCCAGTACTTC.